The 19 T cell receptor beta chains below were found in one sample sequenced in a study of cytomegalovirus exposure and HLA in healthy donors. Primers included in the PCR were 60 Vbeta and 13 Jbeta primers. Using immunoSEQ multiplex PCR, the repertoire was profiled, and TCRdb retains in-frame clones only, with some absent. Of about 130,000 clones in the sample, approximately 79% were seen once. The sample was PBMCs. The receptors shown here come from a man younger than 35 in good health and CMV-seropositive.

The chain employs TRBV15 and TRBJ1-2; D perhaps matches TRBD1 (5 bases). The CDR3 covers 14 residues. Germline V gene sequence: CDR1 LNHNV, CDR2 YYDKDF (reference sequence). V lost 4 bases and J 5 bases, leaving 14 bases between the germline ends. The CDR3 sequence: CATSKPGLSYGYTF. The CDR3 DNA reads TGTGCCACCAGCAAGCCGGGACTTTCTTATGGCTACACCTTC. Supplemented by reference TRBV15 and TRBJ1-2, the full variable domain reads DAMVIQNPRYQVTQFGKPVTLSCSQTLNHNVMYWYQQKSSQAPKLLFHYYDKDFNNEADTPDNFQSRRPNTSFCFLDIRSPGLGDTAMYLCATSKPGLSYGYTFGSGTRLTVV.

This clone was counted only a few times. The rearrangement uses TRBV29-1 and TRBJ2-5; a possible D gene is TRBD2 (6 bases). The V end was cut by 7 bases, the J end by 4 bases, with 19 bases between. Germline V CDR1 and CDR2: SQVTM, ANQGSEA. CDR3 length: 14 amino acids. CDR3: CSAHSRRGLETQYF. The CDR3 DNA reads TGCAGCGCGCATTCTCGTCGGGGGTTAGAGACCCAGTACTTC.

The chain uses TRBV25-1 and TRBJ2-1; 7 bases fit TRBD2. This CDR3 is built from 14 residues. In germline, CDR1 is MGHDK, CDR2 SYGVNS. V shed 6 bases, J shed 4 bases, and the junction held 6 bases outside the gene matches. CDR3 sequence reads: CASSGGSHYNEQFF. CDR3 coding DNA: TGTGCCAGCAGCGGGGGGAGCCATTACAATGAGCAGTTCTTC.

The CDR3 DNA reads as TGTGCCAGCACCTGGACACCCAAAGGCAACACTGAAGCTTTCTTT. Translated: CASTWTPKGNTEAFF. V is TRBV28 and J is TRBJ1-1, with D perhaps TRBD1 (5 bases). V was shortened by 7 bases and J by 2 bases, with 17 bases between the two germline ends. Germline V gives CDR1 MDHEN, CDR2 SYDVKM. CDR3 length equals 15 residues.

The chain uses TRBV5-1 and TRBJ1-2, with 10 nucleotides matching TRBD1. CDR3 length: 15 residues. Germline V gene sequence: CDR1 SGHRS, CDR2 YFSETQ. The ends lost 4 bases at V and 3 bases at J; junction bases unmatched: 6. The CDR3 reads CASSQDRGRDYGYTF. CDR3 coding DNA: TGCGCCAGCAGCCAGGACAGGGGGAGGGACTATGGCTACACCTTC. Supplemented by reference TRBV5-1 and TRBJ1-2, the full variable domain reads KAGVTQTPRYLIKTRGQQVTLSCSPISGHRSVSWYQQTPGQGLQFLFEYFSETQRNKGNFPGRFSGRQFSNSRSEMNVSTLELGDSALYLCASSQDRGRDYGYTFGSGTRLTVV.

The genes are TRBV18 and TRBJ2-1, with D perhaps matching TRBD1 (5 bases). The CDR3 totals 14 residues. Looked up from germline, CDR1 is KGHSH and CDR2 is LQKENI. V dropped 2 bases and J dropped 7 bases, with 12 bases sitting between them. This CDR3 reads CASSPKRGSNEQFF. The CDR3 DNA follows: TGTGCCAGCTCACCAAAAAGGGGCTCTAATGAGCAGTTCTTC.

The chain has TRBV5-6 and TRBJ2-7, with 9 bases matching TRBD1. J gave up 4 bases and V 3 bases, and 17 bases lay outside the gene matches. The CDR3 is 18 amino acids. Germline lookup yields CDR1 SGHDT and CDR2 YYEEEE. CDR3 DNA sequence: TGTGCCAGCAGCTCACTTATTAACCGGGACAGGGTCTCGTACGAGCAGTACTTC. This translates into CASSSLINRDRVSYEQYF.

This chain joins TRBV28 and TRBJ1-3, with D unresolved. The V gene's germline CDR1 is MDHEN and CDR2 SYDVKM. The CDR3 contains 12 residues. Trimming took 9 bases from V and 6 from J, leaving 12 bases between them. Written as DNA, the CDR3 is TGTGCCAGTGGGTTTCGGGAAAACACCATATATTTT. Residues: CASGFRENTIYF.

The chain couples TRBV2 to TRBJ2-7; 9 positions agree with TRBD1. The germline gives CDR1 SNHLY, CDR2 FYNNEI. V shed 7 bases, J shed 5 bases, and the junction held 6 bases outside the gene matches. CDR3 length equals 13 residues. The CDR3 loop reads CASNRDREDEQYF. In DNA, the CDR3 is TGTGCCAGCAATAGGGACAGGGAGGACGAGCAGTACTTC.

This clone was detected only a few times. The V and J genes are TRBV21-1 and TRBJ2-2; the D call of TRBD1 is as the table states it, not checked on the DNA. TRBV21-1 is classified as a pseudogene. The CDR3 spans 16 residues. The CDR3 nucleotides are TGTGCCAGCAGCAAAAACGCAGGGGAGAGCACCGGGGAGCTGTTTTTT. Protein: CASSKNAGESTGELFF.

By share of the sample, this clone is medium-sized. The chain couples TRBV5-1 to TRBJ1-4; maybe TRBD1 (6 bases). V was clipped by 1 base and J by 0 bases, with 16 bases between them. There are 18 residues in the CDR3. CDR1 and CDR2 (germline): SGHRS, YFSETQ. The CDR3 protein is CASSLPGKGVATNEKLFF. CDR3 sequence (DNA): TGCGCCAGCAGCTTGCCCGGGAAGGGGGTCGCAACTAATGAAAAACTGTTTTTT. Supplemented by reference TRBV5-1 and TRBJ1-4, the full variable domain reads KAGVTQTPRYLIKTRGQQVTLSCSPISGHRSVSWYQQTPGQGLQFLFEYFSETQRNKGNFPGRFSGRQFSNSRSEMNVSTLELGDSALYLCASSLPGKGVATNEKLFFGSGTQLSVL.

The rearrangement uses TRBV6-1 and TRBJ2-1, with TRBD1 matching over 8 bases. The V gene's germline CDR1 is MNHNS and CDR2 SASEGT. The V gene end was trimmed by 0 bases and the J gene end by 6 bases; junction bases not matched to a gene: 10. The CDR3 sequence is 17 residues long. CDR3 nucleotides: TGTGCCAGCAGTGAAGCCGTGAGGCAGGGGGCCAGCAATGAGCAGTTCTTC. Translated, it gives CASSEAVRQGASNEQFF.

The rearrangement links TRBV11-2 to TRBJ2-7; D gene uncertain. CDR1 and CDR2 (germline): SGHAT, FQNNGV. The CDR3 covers 13 residues. Trimming stripped 4 bases from V and 0 bases from J, with 7 bases between. The CDR3 nucleotides are TGTGCCAGCAGCTCTAGATTCTCCTACGAGCAGTACTTC. This translates into CASSSRFSYEQYF.

The chain combines TRBV7-2 with TRBJ1-2, with a possible D match to TRBD1 (5 bases). Germline V gene sequence: CDR1 SGHTA, CDR2 FQGNSA. This CDR3 is 15 amino acids long. With 5 bases removed from V and 4 bases from J, the gap between germline ends came to 17 bases. The CDR3 bases are TGTGCCAGCAGCCCAGCAGGGTCTACAGGCTATGGCTACACCTTC. It specifies CASSPAGSTGYGYTF.

The V call is TRBV10-3, the J call TRBJ2-3, with TRBD2 matching 7 bases. J was trimmed by 2 bases and V by 0 bases; bases with no gene match: 8. The CDR3 spans 17 residues. CDR1 is ENHRY, CDR2 SYGVKD, per germline. The CDR3 nucleotides are TGTGCCATCAGTGAGTCGGGTCCCAGCGGGGCCACAGATACGCAGTATTTT. This gives the protein CAISESGPSGATDTQYF.

The chain combines TRBV29-1 with TRBJ2-3; TRBD1 might be the D (6 bases). The V gene's germline CDR1 is SQVTM and CDR2 ANQGSEA. V was cut by 3 bases and J by 1 base, with 11 bases left in between. This CDR3 is 14 amino acids long. The chain's CDR3 is CSVEGAFRTDTQYF. The CDR3 bases are TGCAGCGTTGAGGGGGCGTTCCGCACAGATACGCAGTATTTT.

The chain joins TRBV5-4 to TRBJ2-1; 8 nucleotides align to TRBD1. The CDR3 has 16 residues. CDR1 is SGHNT, CDR2 YYREEE, per germline (reference sequence). Trimming at V came to 4 bases and at J to 7 bases, leaving 13 bases not matched to a gene. The CDR3, as DNA: TGTGCCAGCAGCATCGGGACAGGAGTAGACGGTAATGAGCAGTTCTTC. It translates to CASSIGTGVDGNEQFF.

The chain has TRBV6-6 and TRBJ2-7, with 7 bases fitting TRBD2. Germline CDR1 reads MNHNY; CDR2 reads SVGAGI (reference sequence). This CDR3 is built from 14 residues. Trimming cost V 10 bases and J 0 bases; bases outside gene matches: 9. The CDR3 DNA reads as TGTGCCACCTCAGAACTAGCGTCCTCCTACGAGCAGTACTTC. It codes for CATSELASSYEQYF.

The chain uses TRBV30 and TRBJ2-3, with D possibly matching TRBD2 (6 bases). Deletions cut 2 bases from V and 8 bases from J, with 11 bases between. CDR1 is GTSNPN, CDR2 SVGIG, per germline (reference sequence). The CDR3 is made up of 12 amino acids. CDR3 sequence reads: CAWSLLGGTQYF. The CDR3 nucleotides are TGTGCCTGGAGTCTACTGGGAGGTACGCAGTATTTT.